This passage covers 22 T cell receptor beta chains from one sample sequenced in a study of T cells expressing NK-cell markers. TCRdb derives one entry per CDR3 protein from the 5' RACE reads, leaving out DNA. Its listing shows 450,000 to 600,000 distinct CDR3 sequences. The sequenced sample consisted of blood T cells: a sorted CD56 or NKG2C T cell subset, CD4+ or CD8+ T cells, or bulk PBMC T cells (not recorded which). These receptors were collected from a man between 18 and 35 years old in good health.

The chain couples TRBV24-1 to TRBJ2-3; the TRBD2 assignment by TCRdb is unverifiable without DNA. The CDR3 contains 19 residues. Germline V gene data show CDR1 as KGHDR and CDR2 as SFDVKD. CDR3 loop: CATSTRGEMGPTRADTQYF.

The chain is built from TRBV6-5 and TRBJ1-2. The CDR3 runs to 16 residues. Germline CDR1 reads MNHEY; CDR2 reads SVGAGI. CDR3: CASSYSNDGGSYGYTF.

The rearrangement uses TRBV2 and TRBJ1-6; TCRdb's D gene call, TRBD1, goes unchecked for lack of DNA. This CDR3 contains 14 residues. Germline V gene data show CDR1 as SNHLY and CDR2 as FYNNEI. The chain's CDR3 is CASSDGQGWAPLHF.

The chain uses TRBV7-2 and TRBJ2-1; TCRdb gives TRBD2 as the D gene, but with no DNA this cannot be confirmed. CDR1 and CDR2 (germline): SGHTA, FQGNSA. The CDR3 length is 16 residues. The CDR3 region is CASSLTSGLAGNEQFF. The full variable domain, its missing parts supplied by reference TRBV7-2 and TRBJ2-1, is GAGVSQSPSNKVTEKGKDVELRCDPISGHTALYWYRQSLGQGLEFLIYFQGNSAPDKSGLPSDRFSAERTGGSVSTLTIQRTQQEDSAVYLCASSLTSGLAGNEQFFGPGTRLTVL.

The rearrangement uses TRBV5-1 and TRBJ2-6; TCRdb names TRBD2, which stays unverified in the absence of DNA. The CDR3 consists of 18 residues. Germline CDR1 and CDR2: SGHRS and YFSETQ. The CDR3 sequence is CASSIWTSGSSGANVLTF.

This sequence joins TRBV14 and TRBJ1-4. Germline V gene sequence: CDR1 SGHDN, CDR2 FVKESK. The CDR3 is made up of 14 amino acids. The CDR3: CASSQVTEGEKLFF. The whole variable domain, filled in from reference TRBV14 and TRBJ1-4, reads EAGVTQFPSHSVIEKGQTVTLRCDPISGHDNLYWYRRVMGKEIKFLLHFVKESKQDESGMPNNRFLAERTGGTYSTLKVQPAELEDSGVYFCASSQVTEGEKLFFGSGTQLSVL.

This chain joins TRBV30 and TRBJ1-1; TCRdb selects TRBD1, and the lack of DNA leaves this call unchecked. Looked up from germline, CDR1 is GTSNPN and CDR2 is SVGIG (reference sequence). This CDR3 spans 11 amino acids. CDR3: CAWSVLKGGFF. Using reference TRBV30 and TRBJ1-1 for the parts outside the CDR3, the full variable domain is SQTIHQWPATLVQPVGSPLSLECTVEGTSNPNLYWYRQAAGRGLQLLFYSVGIGQISSEVPQNLSASRPQDRQFILSSKKLLLSDSGFYLCAWSVLKGGFFGQGTRLTVV.

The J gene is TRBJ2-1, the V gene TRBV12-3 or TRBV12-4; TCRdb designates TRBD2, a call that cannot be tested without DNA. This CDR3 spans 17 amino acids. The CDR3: CASRRLAGETLGNEQFF.

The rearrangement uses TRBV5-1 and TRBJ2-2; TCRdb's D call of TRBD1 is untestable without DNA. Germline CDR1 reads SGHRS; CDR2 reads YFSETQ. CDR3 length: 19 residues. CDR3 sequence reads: CASSPLFAGRGLSTGELFF.

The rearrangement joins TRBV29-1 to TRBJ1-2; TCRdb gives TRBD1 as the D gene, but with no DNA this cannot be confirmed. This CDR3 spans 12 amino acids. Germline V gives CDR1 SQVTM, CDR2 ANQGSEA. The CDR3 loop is CSGLRGDYGYTF.

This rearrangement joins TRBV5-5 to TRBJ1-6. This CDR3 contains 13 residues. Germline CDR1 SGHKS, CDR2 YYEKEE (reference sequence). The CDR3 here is CASSSDGNSPLHF.

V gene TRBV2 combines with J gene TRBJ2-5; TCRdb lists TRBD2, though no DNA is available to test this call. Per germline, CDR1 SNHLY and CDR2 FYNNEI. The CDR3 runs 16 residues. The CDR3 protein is CASSERASGRIETQYF.

The CDR3 reads CASSPQTSGPSEQFF. The chain employs TRBV12-3 or TRBV12-4 and TRBJ2-1; TCRdb lists TRBD2, though no DNA is available to test this call. The CDR3 spans 15 residues.

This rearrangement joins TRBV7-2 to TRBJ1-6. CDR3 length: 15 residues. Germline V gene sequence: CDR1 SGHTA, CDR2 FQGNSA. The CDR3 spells CASSLEASGNSPLHF. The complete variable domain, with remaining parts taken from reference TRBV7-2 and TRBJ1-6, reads GAGVSQSPSNKVTEKGKDVELRCDPISGHTALYWYRQSLGQGLEFLIYFQGNSAPDKSGLPSDRFSAERTGGSVSTLTIQRTQQEDSAVYLCASSLEASGNSPLHFGNGTRLTVT.

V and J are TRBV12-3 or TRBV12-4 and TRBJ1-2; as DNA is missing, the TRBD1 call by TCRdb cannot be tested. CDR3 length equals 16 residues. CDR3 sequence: CASSFFGTGGAGGYTF.

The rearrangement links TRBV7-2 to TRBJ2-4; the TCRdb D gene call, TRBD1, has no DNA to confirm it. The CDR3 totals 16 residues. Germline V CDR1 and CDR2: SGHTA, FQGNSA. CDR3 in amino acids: CASSLPGNAAKNIQYF.

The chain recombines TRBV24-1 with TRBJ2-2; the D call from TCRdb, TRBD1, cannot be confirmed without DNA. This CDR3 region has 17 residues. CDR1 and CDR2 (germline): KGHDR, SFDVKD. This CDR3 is CATSDIQGSKDAGELFF.

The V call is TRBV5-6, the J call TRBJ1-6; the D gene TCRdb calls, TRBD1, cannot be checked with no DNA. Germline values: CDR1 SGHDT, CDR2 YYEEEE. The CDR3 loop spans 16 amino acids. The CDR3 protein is CASSRNGRENNSPLHF.

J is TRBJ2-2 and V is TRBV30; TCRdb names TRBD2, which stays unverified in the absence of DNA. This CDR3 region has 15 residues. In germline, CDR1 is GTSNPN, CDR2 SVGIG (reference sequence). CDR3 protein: CACSRAGVNTGELFF. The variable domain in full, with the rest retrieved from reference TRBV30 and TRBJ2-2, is SQTIHQWPATLVQPVGSPLSLECTVEGTSNPNLYWYRQAAGRGLQLLFYSVGIGQISSEVPQNLSASRPQDRQFILSSKKLLLSDSGFYLCACSRAGVNTGELFFGEGSRLTVL.

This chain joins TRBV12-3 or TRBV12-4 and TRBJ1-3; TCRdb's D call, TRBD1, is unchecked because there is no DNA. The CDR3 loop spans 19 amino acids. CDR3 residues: CASSLAFNRDGIPGNTIYF.

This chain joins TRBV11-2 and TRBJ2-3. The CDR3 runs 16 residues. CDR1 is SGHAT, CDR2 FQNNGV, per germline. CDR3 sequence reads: CASSLDGASSTDTQYF.

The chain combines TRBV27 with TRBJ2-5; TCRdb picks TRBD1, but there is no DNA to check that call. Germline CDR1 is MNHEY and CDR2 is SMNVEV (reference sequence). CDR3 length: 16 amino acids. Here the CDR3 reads CASSLIPGQNQETQYF.